The rows below give T cell receptor beta chains drawn from one sample of a study of shared clonotypes between healthy human individuals. Libraries were prepared by immunoSEQ multiplex PCR; TCRdb keeps only in-frame clonotypes and omits some of them. The sample records nearly 750,000 clones, around 70% being singletons. The sequenced sample consisted of memory CD4+ T cells sorted from blood. The receptors shown here come from a woman aged 30 to 39 in good health. Both conserved end residues are part of each CDR3. The listing skips clone size in some rows; elsewhere it reads once, few, many or a size class.

size	V	length	CDR3
-	TRBV5-8	17	CASSRGTGGIINTEAFF
once	TRBV6-1	15	CASLRVAGGADTQYF
-	TRBV27	14	CASRGGSHTGELFF
once	TRBV30	15	CAWSSGQSVGNTIYF
many	TRBV19	15	CASSILAGARETQYF
-	TRBV6-6	13	CASSLAENSPLHF
-	TRBV27	13	CASKGGPNQPQHF
-	TRBV29-1	13	CSVAQSSYNEQFF
-	TRBV7-9	15	CASSTGQNSNYGYTF
-	TRBV27	18	CASSLTNRKGGGNTEAFF
-	TRBV18	16	CASSPPGAGGVNEQFF
few	TRBV7-9	13	CASSLTNVNTIYF
-	TRBV4-2	17	CASSQEVASGRAGEQFF
few	TRBV6-5	14	CATRSGLAINEQFF
-	TRBV19	13	CASSKKGTDTQYF
-	TRBV9	14	CASSVDTFTDTQYF
-	TRBV27	15	CASSLSRGRQETQYF
few	TRBV7-2	14	CASSAWTGGNTIYF
-	TRBV6-5	15	CASSRGGQSYNEQFF
-	TRBV28	16	CASTRRGQYSGNTIYF
-	TRBV15	16	CATSRELAATNEKLFF
-	TRBV4-1	12	CASSQGPDTQYF
-	TRBV5-1	14	CASSLGGGTDTQYF
-	TRBV5-6	15	CASSTGLAAAGEQYF
-	TRBV18	18	CASSPPGQAPLAKNIQYF
few	TRBV7-9	16	CASSSGGPSSGNTIYF
-	TRBV14	16	CASSLKTSVRTGELFF
few	TRBV19	15	CASSRGQGTSYEQYF
-	TRBV29-1	14	CSVKRVSAYNEQFF
-	TRBV7-9	12	CASSWGGDTQYF
-	TRBV5-4	15	CASSLGQGDGYGYTF
few	TRBV18	15	CASSPMDRTTGELFF
-	TRBV27	17	CASSLLPAGTRVSEQYF
-	TRBV6-5	14	CASSLSAGRETQYF
-	TRBV7-9	11	CASSAIQGRFF
few	TRBV29-1	9	CSVEGEAFF
few	TRBV18	16	CASQSRLREGTDTQYF
-	TRBV25-1	15	CASSEPARRFDEQFF
-	TRBV19	16	CASSTGTSGTSYEQYF
-	TRBV2	14	CASKYGYSNQPQHF
-	TRBV27	16	CASSLSGPREGYEQYF
few	TRBV28	12	CASSSVSGQGLF
-	TRBV7-9	14	CASSFPAGTYEQYF
-	TRBV19	16	CASSISGGRTREEQYF
once	TRBV18	14	CASSPHGDTGELFF
-	TRBV18	12	CASSPVAETQYF
-	TRBV4-2	16	CASSQDGDSLNTEAFF
-	TRBV7-2	13	CASSRQAQGELFF